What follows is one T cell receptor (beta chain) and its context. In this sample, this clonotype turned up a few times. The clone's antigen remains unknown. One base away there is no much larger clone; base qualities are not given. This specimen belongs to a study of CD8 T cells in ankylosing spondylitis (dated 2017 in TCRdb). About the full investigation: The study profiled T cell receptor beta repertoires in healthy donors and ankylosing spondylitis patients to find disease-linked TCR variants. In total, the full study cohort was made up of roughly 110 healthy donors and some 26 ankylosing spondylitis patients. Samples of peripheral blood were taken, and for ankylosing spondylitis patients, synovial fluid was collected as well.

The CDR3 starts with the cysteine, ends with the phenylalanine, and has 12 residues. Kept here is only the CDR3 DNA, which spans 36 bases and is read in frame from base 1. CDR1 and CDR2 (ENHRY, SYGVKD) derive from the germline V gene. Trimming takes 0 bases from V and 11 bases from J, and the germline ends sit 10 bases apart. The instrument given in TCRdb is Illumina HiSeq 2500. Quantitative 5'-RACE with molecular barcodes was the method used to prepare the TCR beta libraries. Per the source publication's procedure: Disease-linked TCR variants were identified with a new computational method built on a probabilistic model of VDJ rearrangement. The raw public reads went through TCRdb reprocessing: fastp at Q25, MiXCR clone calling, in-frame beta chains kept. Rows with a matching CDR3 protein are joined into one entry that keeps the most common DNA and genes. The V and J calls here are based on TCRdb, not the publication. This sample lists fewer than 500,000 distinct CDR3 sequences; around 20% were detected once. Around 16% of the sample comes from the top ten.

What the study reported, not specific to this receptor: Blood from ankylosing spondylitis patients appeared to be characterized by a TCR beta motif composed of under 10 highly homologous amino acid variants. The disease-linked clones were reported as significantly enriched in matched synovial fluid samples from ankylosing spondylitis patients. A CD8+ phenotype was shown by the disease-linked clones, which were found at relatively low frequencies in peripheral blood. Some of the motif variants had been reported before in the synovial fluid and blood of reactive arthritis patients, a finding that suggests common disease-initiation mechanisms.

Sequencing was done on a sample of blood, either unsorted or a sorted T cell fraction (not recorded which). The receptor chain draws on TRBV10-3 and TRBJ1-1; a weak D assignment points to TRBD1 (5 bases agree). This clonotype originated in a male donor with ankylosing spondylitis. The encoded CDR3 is CAISESAGDAFF. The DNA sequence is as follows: TGTGCCATCAGTGAGTCGGCGGGGGACGCTTTCTTT.